The rows below give T cell receptor beta chains drawn from one sample of a study of T cell repertoires in cytomegalovirus infection. TCRdb recomputed calls from the reads with MiXCR, one row per CDR3 protein. Among more than 500,000 distinct CDR3 sequences, approximately 15% were seen once, and the ten largest hold roughly 25%. Source material: CD8+ T cells from PBMCs. The receptors were gathered from a human donor in good health (CMV status not recorded). Some clones in this sample may be carry-over from other donors' samples. CDR3s include the opening cysteine and the closing phenylalanine or tryptophan. Each record gives: V gene, J gene, clone size, D gene, CDR3 DNA, CDR3 protein. D genes are given only for firm matches. Clone size is given for some rows only: seen once, a few or many times, or a class if the clone is expanded.

TRBV7-3	TRBJ2-2	many	TRBD2	TGTGCCAGCAGCTTCGGGGGGGCCCCCGGGGAGCTGTTTTTT	CASSFGGAPGELFF
TRBV29-1	TRBJ2-7	.	.	TGCAGCGTTGAAGATCAACAGGCCTCCTCCTACGAGCAGTACTTC	CSVEDQQASSYEQYF
TRBV7-9	TRBJ2-7	.	TRBD2	TGTGCCAGCAGCCCTCCGGGTGGGGGGGTAGTGTACGAGCAGTACTTC	CASSPPGGGVVYEQYF
TRBV7-3	TRBJ2-6	few	.	TGTGCCAGAGGTCCGGGCTCTGGGGCCAACGTCCTGACTTTC	CARGPGSGANVLTF
TRBV19	TRBJ1-1	few	.	TGTGCCAGTAGTAAGACAGAAGGCACTGAAGCTTTCTTT	CASSKTEGTEAFF
TRBV6-1	TRBJ2-1	many	.	TGTGCCAGCAGTGACCTTACCCTTTATAATGAGCAGTTCTTC	CASSDLTLYNEQFF
TRBV11-2	TRBJ1-1	.	.	TGTGCCAGCAGCCCCCAGGGATTCACTGAAGCTTTCTTT	CASSPQGFTEAFF
TRBV12-3/TRBV12-4	TRBJ1-5	few	.	TGTGCCAGCAGTGCAACGGGGGGAATTCAGCCCCAGCATTTT	CASSATGGIQPQHF
TRBV27	TRBJ2-7	.	.	TGTGCCAGCAGTACCAAGTACGGGAACACCTACGAGCAGTACTTC	CASSTKYGNTYEQYF
TRBV9	TRBJ2-1	.	TRBD2	TGTGCCAGCAGTGGTCGGCGGGGGAGCTCCTACAATGAGCAGTTCTTC	CASSGRRGSSYNEQFF
TRBV4-1	TRBJ2-2	few	TRBD2	TGCGCCAGCAGCCAAGAACCCGGACTAGCGGGAGGGTCCACCGGGGAGCTGTTTTTT	CASSQEPGLAGGSTGELFF
TRBV5-6	TRBJ1-5	few	.	TGTGCCAGCAGCTCTTGGGGGGGACCTAGCAATCAGCCCCAGCATTTT	CASSSWGGPSNQPQHF
TRBV24-1	TRBJ2-2	.	.	TGTGCCACCAGGGAATTCGGGGGTACCGGGGAGCTGTTTTTT	CATREFGGTGELFF
TRBV5-6	TRBJ1-6	.	TRBD1	TGTGCCAGCAGCTTGGCAGGGACAGATTCACCCCTCCACTTT	CASSLAGTDSPLHF
TRBV7-9	TRBJ2-7	.	.	TGTGCCAGCAGAGGAGAGCCAGGCGGCGCCTACGAGCAGTACTTC	CASRGEPGGAYEQYF
TRBV7-8	TRBJ2-4	many	.	TGTGCCAGCAGCTTATCGTTAGGCAACGTTGAGGACATTCAGTACTTC	CASSLSLGNVEDIQYF
TRBV7-9	TRBJ2-1	many	.	TGTGCCAGCAGCTCTGGTGGCCCAAGCTCCTACAATGAGCAGTTCTTC	CASSSGGPSSYNEQFF
TRBV24-1	TRBJ2-2	.	.	TGTGCCACCAGTGACCATCTTGGGAACACCGGGGAGCTGTTTTTT	CATSDHLGNTGELFF
TRBV18	TRBJ2-3	many	TRBD2	TGTGCCAGCTCACCCCCAGCGGGGGGCTTCACAGATACGCAGTATTTT	CASSPPAGGFTDTQYF
TRBV25-1	TRBJ2-1	.	TRBD1	TGTGCCAGCAGTGAGACAGGGGTCGGTGAGCAGTTCTTC	CASSETGVGEQFF
TRBV7-6	TRBJ2-1	.	TRBD2	TGTGCCAGCAGCTCCCTCCTCACTAGCGGGGGGGGGGTTGAGCAGTTCTTC	CASSSLLTSGGGVEQFF
TRBV2	TRBJ2-1	.	TRBD1	TGTGCCAGCTTGGACAGGGACGGGACCAATGAGCAGTTCTTC	CASLDRDGTNEQFF
TRBV19	TRBJ2-2	.	TRBD2	TGTGCCAGTAGTTCCCCAGCGGGGGCCAACACCGGGGAGCTGTTTTTT	CASSSPAGANTGELFF
TRBV20-1	TRBJ2-1	.	TRBD2	TGCAGTGCTAGAGATCGGAGCGGGGGGTCCTACAATGAGCAGTTCTTC	CSARDRSGGSYNEQFF
TRBV7-3	TRBJ2-3	many	.	TGTGCCAGCCAGGGGCCTGATTCCACAGATACGCAGTATTTT	CASQGPDSTDTQYF
TRBV5-4	TRBJ2-7	.	TRBD2	TGTGCCAGCAGCTTTACTAGCGGTCACTCCTACGAGCAGTACTTC	CASSFTSGHSYEQYF
TRBV28	TRBJ2-3	few	.	TGTGCCAGCAGACCAGGACTGGCAGATACGCAGTATTTT	CASRPGLADTQYF
TRBV13	TRBJ2-1	.	TRBD1	TGTGCCAGCAGCTCTCTGGACAGGGGCCACAATGAGCAGTTCTTC	CASSSLDRGHNEQFF
TRBV20-1	TRBJ2-1	.	TRBD2	TGCAGTGCTAGGGAGGGTGTCGTAAAGCGGGAGTCCTACAATGAGCAGTTCTTC	CSAREGVVKRESYNEQFF
TRBV30	TRBJ2-1	.	TRBD2	TGTGCCTGGAGACTTGGGGCTAGCGGGAGGGAGCAGTTCTTC	CAWRLGASGREQFF
TRBV6-5	TRBJ2-5	many	.	TGTGCCAGCATCCCGGCATATAGGGGGGCCCTGGAGACCCAGTACTTC	CASIPAYRGALETQYF
TRBV7-6	TRBJ2-7	many	.	TGTGCCAGCAGCTTAGCGGTGCGGGGATCTAGCGCTCGTAGGTGGGAGCAGTACTTC	CASSLAVRGSSARRWEQYF
TRBV4-1	TRBJ2-1	few	TRBD2	TGCGCCAGCAGCCCCGCGGGGGGGGCCTACAATGAGCAGTTCTTC	CASSPAGGAYNEQFF
TRBV19	TRBJ2-6	.	.	TGTGCCAGTAGTGACCCCAGGGCGGAATCTGGGGCCAACGTCCTGACTTTC	CASSDPRAESGANVLTF
TRBV9	TRBJ1-6	few	.	TGTGCCAGCAGCGTGGGGTCAAAGGGCTCCTATAATTCACCCCTCCACTTT	CASSVGSKGSYNSPLHF
TRBV10-1	TRBJ2-3	.	TRBD2	TGCGCCAGCAGTCCTGGGACTAGCGGGGGGCCATCAGGCAGTTATACGCAGTATTTT	CASSPGTSGGPSGSYTQYF
TRBV7-9	TRBJ1-6	many	.	TGTGCCAGCAGCTCTACCGACAGGCTTTATAATTCACCCCTCCACTTT	CASSSTDRLYNSPLHF
TRBV12-3/TRBV12-4	TRBJ1-5	many	.	TGTGCCAGCAGTTTAGGAGGGCACAATCAGCCCCAGCATTTT	CASSLGGHNQPQHF
TRBV12-5	TRBJ1-1	many	.	TGTGCTAGTGGCCTAAACACTGAAGCTTTCTTT	CASGLNTEAFF
TRBV2	TRBJ1-2	many	.	TGTGCCAGCCCCCACGCCGCGGGGGGCCAGAACTATGGCTACACCTTC	CASPHAAGGQNYGYTF
TRBV7-9	TRBJ2-7	many	TRBD1	TGTGCCAGCAGCTTAGCCGACAGGGTAAGCGAGCAGTACTTC	CASSLADRVSEQYF
TRBV5-6	TRBJ2-7	many	.	TGTGCCAGCAGCCCGGGAGTCTCCTACGAGCAGTACTTC	CASSPGVSYEQYF
TRBV19	TRBJ1-5	few	.	TGTGCCAGTAGTATAGGGTCTCCAGCTAGCAATCAGCCCCAGCATTTT	CASSIGSPASNQPQHF
TRBV30	TRBJ1-2	few	TRBD1	TGTGCCTGGAGTACCGGGACAGGGGGGACTAACTATGGCTACACCTTC	CAWSTGTGGTNYGYTF
TRBV20-1	TRBJ2-7	few	TRBD1	TGCAGTGCCAAGGACAGGGGCTACTCCTACGAGCAGTACTTC	CSAKDRGYSYEQYF
TRBV7-6	TRBJ2-5	many	.	TGTGCCAGCAGCTTAGTTTCTGTGGTGGACAAACAATGGGGGCAAGAGACCCAGTACTTC	CASSLVSVVDKQWGQETQYF
TRBV3-1	TRBJ2-1	.	.	TGTGCCAGCAGCCAAGTCCCGTTCGGGCTAGTGGACAATGAGCAGTTCTTC	CASSQVPFGLVDNEQFF